This TCR beta chain appears in the sequencing data of a study of post-analysis software for immune sequencing data. Study as a whole: Recorded disease courses covered relapsing-remitting, secondary progressive and progressive-relapsing multiple sclerosis. Some patients had no subtype annotation.

The CDR3 loop spans 12 amino acids. Germline V gene data show CDR1 as DFQATT and CDR2 as SNEGSKA (reference sequence). V lost 8 bases, J lost 3 bases, and 13 bases lay in between. The TCR beta cDNA libraries contained unique molecular identifiers. Each CDR3 protein is one row after TCRdb ran MiXCR on the PCR reads. The data contain hundreds of thousands of distinct CDR3 sequences, roughly 46% of them seen just once; the ten biggest clones take up 1.5% to 2%. As for this clonotype: The antigen remains unidentified.

Study-wide points: A few TRBV segments (TRBV5-6, TRBV5-1 and TRBV20-1 among them) occurred more frequently in patients than in controls.

The chain recombines TRBV20-1 with TRBJ1-2; the D is unclear. Material for sequencing was blood. The receptor was isolated from a girl under 18 with multiple sclerosis. The CDR3 spells CSSRLADYGYTF. The CDR3 DNA sequence: TGCAGTTCCAGGTTGGCGGACTATGGCTACACCTTC.